This is a list of T cell receptor beta chains from one sample in a study of blood T cell repertoires in COVID-19. The assay was immunoSEQ multiplex PCR, and TCRdb's table has in-frame clones only and misses some. In the table there are 100,000 to 150,000 clones, around four fifths of which are singletons. The sequenced sample consisted of peripheral blood. Source of these receptors: a man in his sixties with active or convalescent COVID-19. Both conserved end residues are part of each CDR3. Clone size is not always given. Where it is, it says once, few, many or a class for expanded clones.

>TRBV5-1|-
CASSLASRTGELFF
>TRBV5-1|once
CASSPEATNEKLFF
>TRBV6-2/TRBV6-3|-
CASSQLTGVQPQHF
>TRBV19|-
CASSIDDRGGELFF
>TRBV6-5|-
CASSRGPDSYNEQFF
>TRBV7-9|-
CASSLVRTRKFF
>TRBV10-3|few
CAISERGTAGATQYF
>TRBV18|once
CASSSGQGPSYEQYF
>TRBV7-9|-
CASSLVGANTGELFF
>TRBV5-4|few
CASSSRQGKSTGELFF
>TRBV18|-
CASSPNRGNQPQHF
>TRBV4-3|-
CASSFRAGGRVSYGYTF
>TRBV20-1|-
CSASFRGDTEAFF
>TRBV9|-
CASSVGAGGWEETQYF
>TRBV4-1|-
CASSQRESYEQYF
>TRBV9|-
CASSDTGRVTDPRETQYF
>TRBV28|-
CASSSTATNEKLFF
>TRBV28|-
CASSYSGNTIYF
>TRBV24-1|-
CATRGQGNYGYTF
>TRBV27|-
CASSLQAGLYGYTF
>TRBV11-2|-
CASSLVVGPRTGPEHF
>TRBV13|-
CASRPGLAGGWYNEQFF
>TRBV11-3|-
CASSLGPGQGQETQYF
>TRBV28|-
CASSFYGGRDTEAFF
>TRBV7-2|-
CASSLGTGIQETQYF
>TRBV3-1/TRBV3-2|-
CASSQESRAGNTIYF
>TRBV28|-
CASSRTMTVEQFF
>TRBV12-3/TRBV12-4|-
CASSLLASGYTF
>TRBV6-5|-
CASSYRGRGRNEQFF
>TRBV18|-
CASSPLAPISYNEQFF
>TRBV7-4|-
CASRAPGLAGSSTDTQYF
>TRBV5-4|-
CASSLEATSNEQYF
>TRBV18|-
CASSPSGQGHIQYF
>TRBV19|-
CASSIRPPHSEGTRQPQHF
>TRBV3-1/TRBV3-2|-
CASSLIAGTVNTGELFF
>TRBV6-5|-
CATTLRVTSPLHF
>TRBV5-1|-
CASSLDGGIQYF
>TRBV6-2/TRBV6-3|-
CASSRPGLAGNEQFF
>TRBV4-3|once
CASSHFLTGNQETQYF